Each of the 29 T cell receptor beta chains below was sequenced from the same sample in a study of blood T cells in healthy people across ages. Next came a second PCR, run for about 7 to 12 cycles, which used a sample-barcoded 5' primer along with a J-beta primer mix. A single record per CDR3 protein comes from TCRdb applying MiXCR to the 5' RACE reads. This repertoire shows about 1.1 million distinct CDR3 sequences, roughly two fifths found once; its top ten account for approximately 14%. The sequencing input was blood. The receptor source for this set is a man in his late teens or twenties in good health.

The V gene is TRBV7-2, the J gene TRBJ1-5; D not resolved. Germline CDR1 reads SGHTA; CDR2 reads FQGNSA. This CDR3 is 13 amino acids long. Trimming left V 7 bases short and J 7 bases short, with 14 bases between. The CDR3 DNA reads TGTGCCAGCACCCACATGACGGACCAGCCCCAGCATTTT. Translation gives CASTHMTDQPQHF.

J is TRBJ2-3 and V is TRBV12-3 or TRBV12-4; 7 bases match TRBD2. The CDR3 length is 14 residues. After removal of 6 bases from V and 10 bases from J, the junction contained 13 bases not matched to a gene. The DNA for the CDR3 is TGTGCCAGCAGCCCGAACGGGAGGTTGAGTGCGCAGTATTTT. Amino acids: CASSPNGRLSAQYF.

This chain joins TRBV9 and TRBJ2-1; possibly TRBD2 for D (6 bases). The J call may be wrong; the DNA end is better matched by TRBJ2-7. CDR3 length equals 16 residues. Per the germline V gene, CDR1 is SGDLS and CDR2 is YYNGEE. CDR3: CASRGDDGSSYNEQYF. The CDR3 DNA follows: TGTGCCAGCAGGGGAGATGACGGGAGCTCCTACAATGAGCAGTACTTC.

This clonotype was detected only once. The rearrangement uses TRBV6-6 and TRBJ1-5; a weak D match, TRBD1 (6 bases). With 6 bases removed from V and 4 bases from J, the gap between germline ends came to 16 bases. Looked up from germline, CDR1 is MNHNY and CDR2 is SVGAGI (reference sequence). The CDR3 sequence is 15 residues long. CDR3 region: CASSNRGAENQPQHF. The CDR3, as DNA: TGTGCCAGCAGCAATAGGGGGGCCGAGAATCAGCCCCAGCATTTT.

The CDR3: CASSQLQRSGGVYNEQFF. CDR3 nucleotide sequence: TGCGCCAGCAGCCAATTACAGCGTAGCGGGGGGGTTTACAATGAGCAGTTCTTC. The J gene is TRBJ2-1, the V gene TRBV4-3, with 11 nucleotides matching TRBD2. This CDR3 is 18 amino acids long. The trim removed 2 bases at V and 4 bases at J, leaving 10 bases unmatched. Germline V gene data show CDR1 as LGHNA and CDR2 as YSLEER.

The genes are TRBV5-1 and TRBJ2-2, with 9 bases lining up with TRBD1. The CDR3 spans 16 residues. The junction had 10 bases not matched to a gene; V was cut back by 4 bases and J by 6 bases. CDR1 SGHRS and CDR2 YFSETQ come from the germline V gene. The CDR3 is CASSLRQGDSSGELFF. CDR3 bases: TGCGCCAGCAGCCTCCGACAGGGGGATTCGTCCGGGGAGCTGTTTTTT.

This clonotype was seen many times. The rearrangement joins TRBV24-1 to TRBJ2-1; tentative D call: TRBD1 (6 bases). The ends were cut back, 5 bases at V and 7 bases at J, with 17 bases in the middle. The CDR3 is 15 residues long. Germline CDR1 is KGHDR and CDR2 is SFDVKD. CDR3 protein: CATSAPGPTGNEQFF. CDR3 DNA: TGTGCCACCAGTGCCCCCGGGCCTACAGGGAATGAGCAGTTCTTC.

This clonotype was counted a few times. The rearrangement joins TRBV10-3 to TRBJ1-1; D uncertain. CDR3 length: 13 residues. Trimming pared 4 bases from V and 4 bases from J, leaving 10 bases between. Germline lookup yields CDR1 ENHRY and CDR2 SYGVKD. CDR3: CAISGVRGTEAFF. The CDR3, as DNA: TGTGCCATCAGTGGTGTCCGTGGCACTGAAGCTTTCTTT.

The chain's CDR3 is CATSRVSAGRNEQFF. As DNA, the CDR3 is TGTGCCACCAGCAGAGTTTCAGCAGGGCGTAATGAGCAGTTCTTC. The rearrangement joins TRBV15 to TRBJ2-1, with D possibly TRBD1 on 5 matching bases. The CDR3 runs to 15 residues. Trimming pared 1 base from V and 7 bases from J, leaving 14 bases between. Germline-derived CDR1 and CDR2 are LNHNV and YYDKDF (reference sequence).

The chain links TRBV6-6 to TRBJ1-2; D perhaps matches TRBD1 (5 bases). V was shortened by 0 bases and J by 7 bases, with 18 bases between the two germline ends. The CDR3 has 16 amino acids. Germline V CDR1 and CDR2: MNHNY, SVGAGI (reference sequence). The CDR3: CASSYSRDRSQGGYTF. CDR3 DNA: TGTGCCAGCAGTTACTCCAGGGACCGATCCCAGGGTGGCTACACCTTC.

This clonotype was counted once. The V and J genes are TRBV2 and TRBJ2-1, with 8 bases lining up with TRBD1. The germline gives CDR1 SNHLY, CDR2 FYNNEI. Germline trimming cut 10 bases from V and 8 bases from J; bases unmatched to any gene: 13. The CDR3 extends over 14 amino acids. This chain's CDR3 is CANSTGQGRDEQFF. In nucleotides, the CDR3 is TGTGCCAACTCCACCGGACAGGGAAGGGATGAGCAGTTCTTC.

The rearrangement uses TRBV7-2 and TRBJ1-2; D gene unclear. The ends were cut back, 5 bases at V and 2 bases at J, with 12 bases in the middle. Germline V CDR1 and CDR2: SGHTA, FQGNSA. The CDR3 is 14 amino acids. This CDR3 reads CASSGLELNYGYTF. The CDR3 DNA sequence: TGTGCCAGCAGCGGCCTGGAACTAAACTATGGCTACACCTTC. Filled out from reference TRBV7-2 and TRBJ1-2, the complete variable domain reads GAGVSQSPSNKVTEKGKDVELRCDPISGHTALYWYRQSLGQGLEFLIYFQGNSAPDKSGLPSDRFSAERTGGSVSTLTIQRTQQEDSAVYLCASSGLELNYGYTFGSGTRLTVV.

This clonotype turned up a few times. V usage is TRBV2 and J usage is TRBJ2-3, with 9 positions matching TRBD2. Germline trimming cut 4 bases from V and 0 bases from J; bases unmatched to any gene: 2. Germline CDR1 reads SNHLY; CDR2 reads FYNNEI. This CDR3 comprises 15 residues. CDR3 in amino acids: CASSAGLASTDTQYF. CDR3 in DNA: TGTGCCAGCAGTGCGGGACTAGCTAGCACAGATACGCAGTATTTT.

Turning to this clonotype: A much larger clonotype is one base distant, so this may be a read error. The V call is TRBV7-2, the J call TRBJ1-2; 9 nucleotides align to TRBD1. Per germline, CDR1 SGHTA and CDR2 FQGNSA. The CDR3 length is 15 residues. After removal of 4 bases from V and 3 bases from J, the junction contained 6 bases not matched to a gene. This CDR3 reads CASSSVQGADYGYTF. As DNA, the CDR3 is TGTGCCAGCAGCTCTGTACAGGGGGCGGACTATGGCTACACCTTC.

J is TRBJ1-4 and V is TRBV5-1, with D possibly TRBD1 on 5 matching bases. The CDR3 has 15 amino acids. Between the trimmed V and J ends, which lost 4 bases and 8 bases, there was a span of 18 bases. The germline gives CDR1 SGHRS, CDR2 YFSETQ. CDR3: CASSGGGDEEEKLFF. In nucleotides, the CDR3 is TGCGCCAGCAGCGGCGGGGGGGACGAGGAGGAAAAACTGTTTTTT.

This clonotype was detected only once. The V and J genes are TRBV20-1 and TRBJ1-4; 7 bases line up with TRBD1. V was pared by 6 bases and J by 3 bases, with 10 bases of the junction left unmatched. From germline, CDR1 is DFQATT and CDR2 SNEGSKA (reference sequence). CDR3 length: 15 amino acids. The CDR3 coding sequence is TGCAGTGCACCCATTCCGGGACAGCCTAATGAAAAACTGTTTTTT. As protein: CSAPIPGQPNEKLFF.

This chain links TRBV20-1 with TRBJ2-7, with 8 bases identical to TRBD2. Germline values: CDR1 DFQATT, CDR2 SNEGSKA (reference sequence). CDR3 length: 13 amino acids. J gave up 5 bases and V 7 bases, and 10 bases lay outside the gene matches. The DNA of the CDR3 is TGCAGTGTTTGGGTCACGACTAGCGACGAGCAGTACTTC. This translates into CSVWVTTSDEQYF.

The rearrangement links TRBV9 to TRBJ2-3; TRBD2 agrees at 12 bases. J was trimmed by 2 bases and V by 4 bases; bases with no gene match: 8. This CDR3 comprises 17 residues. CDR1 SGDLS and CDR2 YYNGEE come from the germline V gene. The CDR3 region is CASSPSSGGGFTDTQYF. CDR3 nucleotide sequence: TGTGCCAGCAGCCCATCTAGCGGGGGGGGGTTCACAGATACGCAGTATTTT.

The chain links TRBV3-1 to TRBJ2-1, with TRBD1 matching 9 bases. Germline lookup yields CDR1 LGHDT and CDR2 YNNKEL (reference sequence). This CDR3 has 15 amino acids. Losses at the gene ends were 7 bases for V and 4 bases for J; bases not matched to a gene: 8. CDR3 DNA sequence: TGTGCCAGCAAACCTCGGACAGGGGAATACAATGAGCAGTTCTTC. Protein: CASKPRTGEYNEQFF.

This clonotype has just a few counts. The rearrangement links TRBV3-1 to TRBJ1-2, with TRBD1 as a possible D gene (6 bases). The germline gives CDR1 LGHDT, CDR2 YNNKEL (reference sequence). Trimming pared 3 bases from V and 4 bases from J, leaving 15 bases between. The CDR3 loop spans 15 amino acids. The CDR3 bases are TGTGCCAGCAGCCAGTTGGACAGAAGCCCCTATGGCTACACCTTC. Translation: CASSQLDRSPYGYTF.

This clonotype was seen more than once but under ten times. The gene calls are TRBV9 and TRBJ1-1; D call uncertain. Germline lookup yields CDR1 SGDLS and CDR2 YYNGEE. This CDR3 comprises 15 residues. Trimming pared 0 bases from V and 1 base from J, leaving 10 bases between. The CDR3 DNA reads TGTGCCAGCAGCGTAGCCGGGGTTGGGAACACTGAAGCTTTCTTT. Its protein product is CASSVAGVGNTEAFF.

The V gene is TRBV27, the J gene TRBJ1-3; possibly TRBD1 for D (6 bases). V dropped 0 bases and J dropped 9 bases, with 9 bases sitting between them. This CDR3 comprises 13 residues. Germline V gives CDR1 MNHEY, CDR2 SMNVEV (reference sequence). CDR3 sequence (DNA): TGTGCCAGCAGTTTATCTAGGGGGGGCACCATATATTTT. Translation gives CASSLSRGGTIYF.

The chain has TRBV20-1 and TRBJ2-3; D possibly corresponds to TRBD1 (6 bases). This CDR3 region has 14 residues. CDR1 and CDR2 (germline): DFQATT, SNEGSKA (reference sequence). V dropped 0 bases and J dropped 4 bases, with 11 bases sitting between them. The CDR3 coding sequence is TGCAGTGCTAGAGATCCCAGGGGTGCAGATACGCAGTATTTT. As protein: CSARDPRGADTQYF.

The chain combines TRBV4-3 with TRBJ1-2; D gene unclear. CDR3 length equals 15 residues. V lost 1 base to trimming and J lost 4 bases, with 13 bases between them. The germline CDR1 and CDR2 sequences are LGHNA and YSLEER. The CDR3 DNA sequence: TGCGCCAGCAGCCAAGCGCTCGGGGTTCTCTATGGCTACACCTTC. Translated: CASSQALGVLYGYTF.

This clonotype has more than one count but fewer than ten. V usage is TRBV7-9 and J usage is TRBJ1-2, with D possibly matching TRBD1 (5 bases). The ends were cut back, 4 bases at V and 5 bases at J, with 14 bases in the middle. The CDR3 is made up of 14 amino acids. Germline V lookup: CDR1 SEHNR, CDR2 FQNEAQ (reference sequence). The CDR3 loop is CASSSEGRLYGYTF. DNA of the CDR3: TGTGCCAGCAGCTCCGAGGGGCGCCTTTATGGCTACACCTTC.

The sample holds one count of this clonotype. Here the CDR3 DNA reads TGCAGTCCCGGCGGTATGAACACTGAAGCTTTCTTT. The encoded protein is CSPGGMNTEAFF. This chain links TRBV20-1 with TRBJ1-1; D not resolved. This CDR3 has 12 amino acids. With 8 bases removed from V and 0 bases from J, the gap between germline ends came to 10 bases. Germline CDR1 and CDR2: DFQATT and SNEGSKA (reference sequence).

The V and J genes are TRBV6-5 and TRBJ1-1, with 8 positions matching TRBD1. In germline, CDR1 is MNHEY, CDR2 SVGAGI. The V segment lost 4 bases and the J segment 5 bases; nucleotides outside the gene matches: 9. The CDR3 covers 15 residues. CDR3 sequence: CASSSPGTGMTEAFF. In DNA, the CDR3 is TGTGCCAGCAGTTCCCCCGGGACAGGAATGACTGAAGCTTTCTTT.

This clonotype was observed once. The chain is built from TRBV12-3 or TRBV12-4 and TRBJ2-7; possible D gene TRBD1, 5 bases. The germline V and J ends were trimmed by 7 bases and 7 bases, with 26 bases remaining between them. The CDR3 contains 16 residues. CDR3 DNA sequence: TGTGCCAGCACTTCCCCCCGGGCAAGGGGTGACAATGAGCAGTACTTC. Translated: CASTSPRARGDNEQYF.

Here the CDR3 DNA reads TGTGCCAGCAGTTTAGGTTATGGACGGGCCGAGCAGTACTTC. It is translated as CASSLGYGRAEQYF. The J gene is TRBJ2-7, the V gene TRBV12-3 or TRBV12-4; D call uncertain. The CDR3 sequence is 14 residues long. V lost 1 base and J lost 6, with 13 bases in between.